Described below is a single T cell receptor (beta chain) sequence and its context. The data derive from a study of T cells expressing NK-cell markers. The CDR3 extends over 14 amino acids. Germline V gene sequence: CDR1 SGHNT, CDR2 YYREEE (reference sequence). Scientists made TCR beta cDNA using 5'RACE template switching with UMIs. TCRdb reprocessed the 5' RACE reads and stores each CDR3 protein as one record, lacking DNA. Reported are roughly 110,000 distinct CDR3 sequences; the ten largest clones contain 15% to 20%. Sequenced material: blood T cells: a sorted CD56 or NKG2C T cell subset, CD4+ or CD8+ T cells, or bulk PBMC T cells (not recorded which). The clonotype originates from a woman aged 18 to 75 in good health. The rearrangement joins TRBV5-4 to TRBJ2-2; TCRdb indicates TRBD1, and absent DNA this call remains unverified. The CDR3 sequence is CASSYALNTGELFF.